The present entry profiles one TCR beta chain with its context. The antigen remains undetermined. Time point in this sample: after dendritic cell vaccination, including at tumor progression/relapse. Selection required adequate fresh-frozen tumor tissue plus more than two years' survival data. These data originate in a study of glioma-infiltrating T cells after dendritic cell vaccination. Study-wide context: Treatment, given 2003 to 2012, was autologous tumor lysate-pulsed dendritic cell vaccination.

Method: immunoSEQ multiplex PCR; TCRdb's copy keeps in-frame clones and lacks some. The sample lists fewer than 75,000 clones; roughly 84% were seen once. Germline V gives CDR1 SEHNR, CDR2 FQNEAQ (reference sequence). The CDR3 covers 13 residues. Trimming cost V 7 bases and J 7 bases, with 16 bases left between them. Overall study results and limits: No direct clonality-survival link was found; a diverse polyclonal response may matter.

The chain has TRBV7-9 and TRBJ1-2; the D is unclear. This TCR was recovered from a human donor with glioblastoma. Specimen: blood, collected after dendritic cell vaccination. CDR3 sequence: CASTQERHGGYTF. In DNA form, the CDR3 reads TGTGCCAGCACTCAGGAGCGGCATGGTGGCTACACCTTC. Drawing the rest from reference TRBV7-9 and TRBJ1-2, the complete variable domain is DTGVSQNPRHKITKRGQNVTFRCDPISEHNRLYWYRQTLGQGPEFLTYFQNEAQLEKSRLLSDRFSAERPKGSFSTLEIQRTEQGDSAMYLCASTQERHGGYTFGSGTRLTVV.